Sequencing of this TCR beta chain was carried out in a study of early T cells in non-severe SARS-CoV-2 infection. Study details: RNA in bulk from unsorted whole blood was sequenced, and chains were unpaired.

V shed 2 bases and J shed 2 bases, with 16 bases lying between them. The length of the CDR3 is 17 residues. Germline assignment: CDR1 SEHNR and CDR2 FQNEAQ (reference sequence). Molecules of cDNA were individually given unique molecular identifiers that were attached to them. MiXCR was run by TCRdb on the 5' RACE reads, yielding one entry per CDR3 protein. This sample has 85,000 to 100,000 distinct CDR3 sequences; approximately 15% occur once, and the top ten carry around 1.3%. This clonotype was counted at least ten times. The origin of this receptor is an adult who was a healthcare worker with PCR-confirmed SARS-CoV-2 infection or an uninfected control (not recorded which). The specimen was whole blood. This sequence joins TRBV7-9 and TRBJ2-4; D possibly corresponds to TRBD2 (6 bases). The CDR3 DNA follows: TGTGCCAGCAGCTTAAGTCTGGTGAGCGGGTCCAAAAACATTCAGTACTTC. Amino acids: CASSLSLVSGSKNIQYF.